This T cell receptor beta chain was documented in a study of cytomegalovirus exposure and HLA in healthy donors. A remark on this clone: Its antigen remains unknown.

Sequencing was performed with immunoSEQ multiplex PCR; in TCRdb, only in-frame clones are kept and a portion is missing. The repertoire holds around 230,000 clones, with approximately 83% as singletons. The germline CDR1 and CDR2 sequences are LNHDA and SQIVND (reference sequence). The V gene end was trimmed by 4 bases and the J gene end by 5 bases; junction bases not matched to a gene: 4. CDR3 length equals 15 residues. Donors were drawn from the roughly 130-subject validation cohort, separate from the approximately 680-subject first cohort. Study results and limitations: Most TCRs appeared rarely, but some public TCRs recurred in many donors. Cytomegalovirus association was listed for around 180 TCR beta chains.

The specimen sequenced was PBMCs. The sequence came from a woman aged 25 to 39 in good health and CMV-seropositive. This chain connects TRBV19 to TRBJ1-5; 11 nucleotides line up with TRBD1. The CDR3 sequence is CASSTGTGGDQPQHF. CDR3 coding DNA: TGTGCCAGTAGTACCGGGACAGGGGGAGATCAGCCCCAGCATTTT.